This entry is about one T cell receptor beta chain. As for time point: cycle 4 day 1 (C4D1), after 5 to 7 weeks of nivolumab. Relapse was seen in all patients after autologous stem cell transplantation, and brentuximab vedotin exposure was variable. This CDR3 is 15 amino acids long. Germline V gives CDR1 SGHAT, CDR2 FQNNGV. The V and J ends lost 4 bases and 9 bases respectively, with 21 bases between them. This entry belongs to a study of PD-1 blockade in classical Hodgkin lymphoma. Assay: immunoSEQ multiplex PCR; the TCRdb copy retains only in-frame clones and omits some. The sample has around 92,000 clones, around 80% seen once; the top ten hold more than 15%.

The source of this sequence is a human donor with classical Hodgkin lymphoma. The gene calls are TRBV11-2 and TRBJ1-2, with a weak D call TRBD1 (5 bases). The sequencing used peripheral blood mononuclear cells (PBMCs), collected before the fourth cycle of nivolumab. The CDR3 nucleotides are TGTGCCAGCAGCTCCCGGCGGGTTCCCGGGGGAAGCTACACCTTC. As protein: CASSSRRVPGGSYTF.